This TCR beta chain was recorded in a study of shared clonotypes between healthy human individuals. None of the donors, who were healthy HIV-negative adults, had recently had acute infections or vaccinations. The repertoire was sequenced with immunoSEQ multiplex PCR; TCRdb's copy has only in-frame clones and lacks some. The data hold some 240,000 clones, with about 69% observed a single time. The sequenced sample was memory CD4+ T cells sorted from blood. The subset was: CD45RA-negative fraction. The receptor was isolated from a man aged 25 to 45 in good health.

CDR3 coding DNA: TGCGCCAGCAGCCAAGTGGGACAGGGGAGAGGCTACACCTTC. As protein: CASSQVGQGRGYTF. The V call is TRBV4-1, the J call TRBJ1-2; 10 nucleotides match TRBD1. Per the germline V gene, CDR1 is MGHRA and CDR2 is YSYEKL. V trimming: 1 base; J trimming: 8 bases; junction bases outside the gene matches: 4. The CDR3 totals 14 residues.